This T cell receptor (beta chain) was identified during a study of read filtering for tumor transcriptome and immune sequencing. Regarding this clonotype: What it binds is unknown.

From germline, CDR1 is MNHEY and CDR2 SMNVEV (reference sequence). V dropped 1 base and J dropped 8 bases, with 20 bases sitting between them. This CDR3 region has 16 residues. This library used around 0.4 ug RNA and molecular barcoded adaptors spanning alpha/delta and beta/gamma chains. Via MiXCR, TCRdb re-called the reads, giving one row per CDR3 protein. The top ten clones hold under 40% of a sample with about 46,000 distinct CDR3 sequences, 20% of them seen once. Whole-study results and caveats: This fraction held mixed bone marrow immune cells after CD138-negative sorting.

The material sequenced was a population of CD138-negative cells sorted from bone marrow. The TCR sequence derives from a donor aged 40 or over with multiple myeloma. V usage is TRBV27 and J usage is TRBJ1-2; D unresolved. Written as DNA, the CDR3 is TGTGCCAGCAGTTTATTGAGGTTGGGAGGCGTCTGGGGCTACACCTTC. This gives the protein CASSLLRLGGVWGYTF.